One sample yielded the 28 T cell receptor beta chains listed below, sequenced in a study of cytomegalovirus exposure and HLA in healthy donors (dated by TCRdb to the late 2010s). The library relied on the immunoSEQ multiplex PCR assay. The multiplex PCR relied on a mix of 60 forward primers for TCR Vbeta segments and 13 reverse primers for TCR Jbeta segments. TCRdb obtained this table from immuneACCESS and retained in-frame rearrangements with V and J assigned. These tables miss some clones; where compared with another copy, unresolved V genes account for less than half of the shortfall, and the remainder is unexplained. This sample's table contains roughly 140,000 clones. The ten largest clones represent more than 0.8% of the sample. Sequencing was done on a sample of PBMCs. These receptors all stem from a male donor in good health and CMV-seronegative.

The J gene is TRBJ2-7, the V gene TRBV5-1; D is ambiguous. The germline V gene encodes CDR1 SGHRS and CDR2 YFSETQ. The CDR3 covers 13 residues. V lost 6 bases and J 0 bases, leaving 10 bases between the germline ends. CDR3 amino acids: CASKGVLSYEQYF. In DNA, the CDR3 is TGCGCCAGCAAAGGAGTGCTCTCCTACGAGCAGTACTTC.

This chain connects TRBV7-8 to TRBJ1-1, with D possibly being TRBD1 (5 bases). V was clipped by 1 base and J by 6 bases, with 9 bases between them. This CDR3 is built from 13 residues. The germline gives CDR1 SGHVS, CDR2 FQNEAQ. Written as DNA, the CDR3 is TGTGCCAGCAGCTTAGAAGGGGATGCTGAAGCTTTCTTT. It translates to CASSLEGDAEAFF.

The CDR3 spells CASSVGLAATDTQYF. In DNA form, the CDR3 reads TGTGCCAGCAGCGTGGGACTAGCGGCCACAGATACGCAGTATTTT. V and J are TRBV9 and TRBJ2-3, with 11 nucleotides matching TRBD2. CDR3 size: 15 residues. With 2 bases clipped from V and 2 bases from J, the junction kept 1 base outside the gene matches. Germline lookup yields CDR1 SGDLS and CDR2 YYNGEE.

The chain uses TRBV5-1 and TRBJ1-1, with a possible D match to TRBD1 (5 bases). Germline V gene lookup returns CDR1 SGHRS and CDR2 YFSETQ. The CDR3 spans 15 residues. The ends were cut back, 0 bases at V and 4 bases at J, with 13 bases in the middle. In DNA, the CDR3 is TGCGCCAGCAGCTTGGTAGTAGGGGTAGGCACTGAAGCTTTCTTT. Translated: CASSLVVGVGTEAFF. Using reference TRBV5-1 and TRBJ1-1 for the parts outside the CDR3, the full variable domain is KAGVTQTPRYLIKTRGQQVTLSCSPISGHRSVSWYQQTPGQGLQFLFEYFSETQRNKGNFPGRFSGRQFSNSRSEMNVSTLELGDSALYLCASSLVVGVGTEAFFGQGTRLTVV.

In nucleotides, the CDR3 is TGCGCCAGCAGCTTGGTGGCGGGAGGTGGTTACAATGAGCAGTTCTTC. It codes for CASSLVAGGGYNEQFF. The gene calls are TRBV5-1 and TRBJ2-1; TRBD2 matches 8 bases. The CDR3 has 16 amino acids. Losses at the gene ends were 0 bases for V and 4 bases for J; bases not matched to a gene: 6. The germline CDR1 and CDR2 sequences are SGHRS and YFSETQ.

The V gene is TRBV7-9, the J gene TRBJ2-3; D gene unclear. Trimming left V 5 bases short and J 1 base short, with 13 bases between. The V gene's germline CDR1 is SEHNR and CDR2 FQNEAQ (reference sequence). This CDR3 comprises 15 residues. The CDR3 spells CASSQRIAGTDTQYF. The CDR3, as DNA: TGTGCCAGCAGCCAGAGGATCGCAGGCACAGATACGCAGTATTTT.

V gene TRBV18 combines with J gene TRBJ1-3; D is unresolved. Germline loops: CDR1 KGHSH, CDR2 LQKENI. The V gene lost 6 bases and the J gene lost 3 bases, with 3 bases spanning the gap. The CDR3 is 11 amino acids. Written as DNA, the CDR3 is TGTGCCAGCTCCAGTGGAAACACCATATATTTT. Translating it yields CASSSGNTIYF.

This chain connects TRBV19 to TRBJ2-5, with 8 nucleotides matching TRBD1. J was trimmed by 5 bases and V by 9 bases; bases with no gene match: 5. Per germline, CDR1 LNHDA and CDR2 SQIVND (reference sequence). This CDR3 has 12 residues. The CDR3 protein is CASGQGWETQYF. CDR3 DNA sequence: TGTGCCAGCGGACAGGGATGGGAGACCCAGTACTTC.

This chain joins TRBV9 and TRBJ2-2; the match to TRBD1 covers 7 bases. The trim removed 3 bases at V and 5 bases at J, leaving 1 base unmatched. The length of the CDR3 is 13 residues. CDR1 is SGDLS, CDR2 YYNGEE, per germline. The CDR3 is CASSGTGTGELFF. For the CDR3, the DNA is TGTGCCAGCAGCGGGACAGGTACCGGGGAGCTGTTTTTT.

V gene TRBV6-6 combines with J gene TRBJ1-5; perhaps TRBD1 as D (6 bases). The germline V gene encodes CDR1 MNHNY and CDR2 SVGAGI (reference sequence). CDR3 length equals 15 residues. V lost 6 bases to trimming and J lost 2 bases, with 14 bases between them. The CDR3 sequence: CASSLTTGRNQPQHF. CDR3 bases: TGTGCCAGCAGCCTGACGACAGGACGCAATCAGCCCCAGCATTTT.

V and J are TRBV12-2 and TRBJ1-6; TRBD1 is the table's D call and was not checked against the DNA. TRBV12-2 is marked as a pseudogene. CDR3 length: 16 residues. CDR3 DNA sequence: TGTGCAAGTCGCTTCCCCCGGCAGGGTGTATGTTCACCCCTCCACTTT. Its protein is CASRFPRQGVCSPLHF.

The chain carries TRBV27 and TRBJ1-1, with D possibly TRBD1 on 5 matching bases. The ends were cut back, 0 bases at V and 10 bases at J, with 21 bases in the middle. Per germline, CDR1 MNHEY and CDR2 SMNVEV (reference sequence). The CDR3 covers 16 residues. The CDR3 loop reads CASSLSAGSGLLRAFF. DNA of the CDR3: TGTGCCAGCAGTTTATCGGCAGGGTCAGGCTTACTCAGAGCTTTCTTT.

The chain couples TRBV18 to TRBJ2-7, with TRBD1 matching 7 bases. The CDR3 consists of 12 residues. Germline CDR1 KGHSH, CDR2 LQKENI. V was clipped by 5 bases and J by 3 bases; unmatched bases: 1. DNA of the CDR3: TGTGCCAGCTCAGGGACAGACTACGAGCAGTACTTC. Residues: CASSGTDYEQYF. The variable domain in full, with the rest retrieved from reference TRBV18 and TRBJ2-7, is NAGVMQNPRHLVRRRGQEARLRCSPMKGHSHVYWYRQLPEEGLKFMVYLQKENIIDESGMPKERFSAEFPKEGPSILRIQQVVRGDSAAYFCASSGTDYEQYFGPGTRLTVT.

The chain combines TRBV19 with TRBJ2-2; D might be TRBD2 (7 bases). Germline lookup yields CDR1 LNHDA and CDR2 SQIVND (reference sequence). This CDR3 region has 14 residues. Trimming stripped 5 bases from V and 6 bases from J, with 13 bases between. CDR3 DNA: TGTGCCAGTAGTGGGGGCGGGGGCTCCGGGGAGCTGTTTTTT. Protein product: CASSGGGGSGELFF.

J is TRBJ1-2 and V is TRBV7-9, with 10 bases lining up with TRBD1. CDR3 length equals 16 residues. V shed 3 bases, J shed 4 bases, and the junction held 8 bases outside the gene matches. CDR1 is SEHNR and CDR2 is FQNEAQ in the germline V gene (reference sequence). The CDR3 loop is CASSFTGQGEVYGYTF. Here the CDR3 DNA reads TGTGCCAGCAGCTTCACCGGACAGGGGGAAGTCTATGGCTACACCTTC.

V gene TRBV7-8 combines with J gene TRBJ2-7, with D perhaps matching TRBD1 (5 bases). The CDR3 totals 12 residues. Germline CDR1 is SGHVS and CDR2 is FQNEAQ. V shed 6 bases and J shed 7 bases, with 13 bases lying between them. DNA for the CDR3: TGTGCCAGCAGTCGAGCAGGGCAGGAGCAGTACTTC. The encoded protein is CASSRAGQEQYF.

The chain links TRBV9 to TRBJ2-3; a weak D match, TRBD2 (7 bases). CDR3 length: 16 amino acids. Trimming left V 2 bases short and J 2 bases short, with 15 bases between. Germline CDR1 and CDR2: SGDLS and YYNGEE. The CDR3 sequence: CASSVKGGGVTDTQYF. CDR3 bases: TGTGCCAGCAGCGTGAAAGGGGGGGGAGTCACAGATACGCAGTATTTT.

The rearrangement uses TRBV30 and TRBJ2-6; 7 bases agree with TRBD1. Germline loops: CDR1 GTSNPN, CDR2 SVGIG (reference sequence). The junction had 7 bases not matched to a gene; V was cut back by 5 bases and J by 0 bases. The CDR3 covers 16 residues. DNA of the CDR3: TGTGCCTGGTCCCGACAGGGCCTCTCTGGGGCCAACGTCCTGACTTTC. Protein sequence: CAWSRQGLSGANVLTF. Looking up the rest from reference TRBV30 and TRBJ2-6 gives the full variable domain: SQTIHQWPATLVQPVGSPLSLECTVEGTSNPNLYWYRQAAGRGLQLLFYSVGIGQISSEVPQNLSASRPQDRQFILSSKKLLLSDSGFYLCAWSRQGLSGANVLTFGAGSRLTVL.

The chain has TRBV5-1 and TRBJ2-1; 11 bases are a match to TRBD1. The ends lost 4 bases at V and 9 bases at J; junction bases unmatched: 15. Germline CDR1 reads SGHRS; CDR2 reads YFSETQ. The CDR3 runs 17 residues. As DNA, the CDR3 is TGCGCCAGCAGCCCAAATTCCGGGACAGGGGGTCCAAGTGAGCAGTTCTTC. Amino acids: CASSPNSGTGGPSEQFF. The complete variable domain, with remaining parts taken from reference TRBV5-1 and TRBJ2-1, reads KAGVTQTPRYLIKTRGQQVTLSCSPISGHRSVSWYQQTPGQGLQFLFEYFSETQRNKGNFPGRFSGRQFSNSRSEMNVSTLELGDSALYLCASSPNSGTGGPSEQFFGPGTRLTVL.

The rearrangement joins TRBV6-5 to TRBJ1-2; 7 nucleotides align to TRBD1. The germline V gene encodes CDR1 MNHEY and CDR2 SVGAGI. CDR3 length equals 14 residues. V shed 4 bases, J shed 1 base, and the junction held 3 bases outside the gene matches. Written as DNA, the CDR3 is TGTGCCAGCAGTTGGGACAGACTTAACTATGGCTACACCTTC. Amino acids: CASSWDRLNYGYTF.

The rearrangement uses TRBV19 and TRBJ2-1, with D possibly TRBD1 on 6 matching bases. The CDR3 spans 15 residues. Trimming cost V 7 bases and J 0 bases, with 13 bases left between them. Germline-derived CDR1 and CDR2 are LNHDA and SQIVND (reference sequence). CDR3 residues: CASTPPGDSYNEQFF. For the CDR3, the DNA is TGTGCCAGTACCCCGCCAGGGGACTCCTACAATGAGCAGTTCTTC.

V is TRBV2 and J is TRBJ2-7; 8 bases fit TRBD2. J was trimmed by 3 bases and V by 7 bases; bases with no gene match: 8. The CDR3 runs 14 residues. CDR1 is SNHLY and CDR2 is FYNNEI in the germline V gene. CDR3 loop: CASTRTSLDYEQYF. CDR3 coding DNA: TGTGCCAGCACCCGGACTAGCCTTGACTACGAGCAGTACTTC. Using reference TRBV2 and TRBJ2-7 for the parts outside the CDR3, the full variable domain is EPEVTQTPSHQVTQMGQEVILRCVPISNHLYFYWYRQILGQKVEFLVSFYNNEISEKSEIFDDQFSVERPDGSNFTLKIRSTKLEDSAMYFCASTRTSLDYEQYFGPGTRLTVT.

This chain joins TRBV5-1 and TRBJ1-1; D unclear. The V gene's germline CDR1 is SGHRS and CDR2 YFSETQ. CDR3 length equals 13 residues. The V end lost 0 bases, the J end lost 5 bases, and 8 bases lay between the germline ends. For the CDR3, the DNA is TGCGCCAGCAGCTTGGGTGTCCCTACTGAAGCTTTCTTT. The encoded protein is CASSLGVPTEAFF.

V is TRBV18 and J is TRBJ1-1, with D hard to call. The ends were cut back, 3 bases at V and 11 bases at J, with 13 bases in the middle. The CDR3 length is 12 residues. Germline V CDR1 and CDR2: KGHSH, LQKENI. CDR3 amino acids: CASSPIAGAAFF. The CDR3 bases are TGTGCCAGCTCACCCATAGCGGGAGCGGCTTTCTTT.

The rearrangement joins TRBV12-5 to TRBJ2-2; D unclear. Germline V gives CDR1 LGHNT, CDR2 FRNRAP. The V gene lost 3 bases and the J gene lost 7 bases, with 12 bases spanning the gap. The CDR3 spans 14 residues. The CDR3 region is CASGLTTNSGELFF. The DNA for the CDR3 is TGTGCTAGTGGTTTAACTACGAATAGCGGGGAGCTGTTTTTT.

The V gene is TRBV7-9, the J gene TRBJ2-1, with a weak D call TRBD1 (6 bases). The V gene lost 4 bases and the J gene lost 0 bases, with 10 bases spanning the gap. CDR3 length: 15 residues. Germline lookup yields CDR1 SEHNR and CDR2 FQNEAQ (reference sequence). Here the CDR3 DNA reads TGTGCCAGCAGCTCTACAGGGAGCTCCTACAATGAGCAGTTCTTC. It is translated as CASSSTGSSYNEQFF.

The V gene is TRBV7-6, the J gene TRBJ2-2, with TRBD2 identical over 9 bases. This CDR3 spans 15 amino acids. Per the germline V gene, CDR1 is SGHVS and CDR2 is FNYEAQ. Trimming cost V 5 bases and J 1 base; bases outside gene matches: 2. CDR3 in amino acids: CASSLRGGNTGELFF. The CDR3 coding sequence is TGTGCCAGCAGCCTGCGGGGGGGGAACACCGGGGAGCTGTTTTTT. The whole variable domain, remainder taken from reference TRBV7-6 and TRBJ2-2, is GAGVSQSPRYKVTKRGQDVALRCDPISGHVSLYWYRQALGQGPEFLTYFNYEAQQDKSGLPNDRFSAERPEGSISTLTIQRTEQRDSAMYRCASSLRGGNTGELFFGEGSRLTVL.

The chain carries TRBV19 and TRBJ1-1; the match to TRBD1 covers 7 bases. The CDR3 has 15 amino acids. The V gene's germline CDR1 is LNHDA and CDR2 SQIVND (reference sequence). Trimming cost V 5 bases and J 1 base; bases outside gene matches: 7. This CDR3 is CASSAIRQGNTEAFF. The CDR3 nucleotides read TGTGCCAGTAGTGCCATCCGACAGGGGAACACTGAAGCTTTCTTT.